A single sample gave rise to the 5 T cell receptor beta chains below, sequenced in a study of OX40 agonist ivuxolimab in advanced cancers. Receptors were amplified or captured by the immunoSEQ multiplex PCR assay. The table was pulled from immuneACCESS by TCRdb, which kept in-frame rearrangements only. Such tables lose some clones; where checked, under half of the loss comes from unresolved V genes, and the rest has no known cause. Counted in this sample were 50,000 to 75,000 clones; about 88% of them appeared once. 1% to 1.5% of the sample belongs to the ten largest clones. Sequencing used CD4+ or CD8+ T cells sorted from blood, obtained in a trial of the OX40 agonist ivuxolimab. These receptors all stem from an adult with an advanced solid tumor such as melanoma, head and neck, liver or kidney cancer.

This clone was recorded once. The J gene is TRBJ2-3, the V gene TRBV6-1; D perhaps matches TRBD2 (6 bases). V lost 2 bases and J lost 8, with 17 bases in between. Germline V CDR1 and CDR2: MNHNS, SASEGT. The CDR3 runs to 15 residues. In DNA form, the CDR3 reads TGTGCCAGCAGTGAAACACCCGGCGGAGGGAGTACGCAGTATTTT. Amino acids: CASSETPGGGSTQYF.

CDR3 loop: CASSPPSGQAGYYGYTF. CDR3 nucleotides: TGTGCCAGCTCACCACCGTCGGGACAGGCCGGTTACTATGGCTACACCTTC. The genes are TRBV18 and TRBJ1-2, with 8 bases lining up with TRBD1. V shed 0 bases and J 3 bases; nucleotides not matched to a gene: 9. Germline V lookup: CDR1 KGHSH, CDR2 LQKENI. CDR3 size: 17 residues.

This clone has just a few counts. Written as DNA, the CDR3 is TGTGCCAGTAAAGGAACAGGGTCCTACGAGCAGTACTTC. Encoded protein: CASKGTGSYEQYF. The J gene is TRBJ2-7, the V gene TRBV19; a possible D gene is TRBD1 (6 bases). The CDR3 extends over 13 amino acids. Germline CDR1 and CDR2: LNHDA and SQIVND (reference sequence). V gave up 7 bases and J gave up 1 base, with 11 bases separating them.

V gene TRBV2 combines with J gene TRBJ1-1; unclear D gene. There are 13 residues in the CDR3. Trimming cost V 5 bases and J 2 bases, with 9 bases left between them. CDR1 is SNHLY, CDR2 FYNNEI, per germline. The CDR3 loop reads CASSKHSNTEAFF. CDR3 nucleotide sequence: TGTGCCAGCAGTAAACATAGTAACACTGAAGCTTTCTTT.

This chain uses TRBV5-1 with TRBJ2-2, with D possibly matching TRBD1 (5 bases). Trimming left V 4 bases short and J 3 bases short, with 10 bases between. The CDR3 is 14 residues long. Germline CDR1 and CDR2: SGHRS and YFSETQ. Written as DNA, the CDR3 is TGCGCCAGCAGCCCCGACAGTTACACCGGGGAGCTGTTTTTT. Translated: CASSPDSYTGELFF. Combining the CDR3 with reference TRBV5-1 and TRBJ2-2 gives the whole variable domain KAGVTQTPRYLIKTRGQQVTLSCSPISGHRSVSWYQQTPGQGLQFLFEYFSETQRNKGNFPGRFSGRQFSNSRSEMNVSTLELGDSALYLCASSPDSYTGELFFGEGSRLTVL.